This T cell receptor beta chain came from a study of neurological immune-mediated disorders. Every sequencing run gave over 170 million TCR-beta sequences, taken from 15-18 subjects. TCRdb re-analysed the 5' RACE reads in MiXCR, keeping a single row per CDR3 protein. Of approximately 70,000 distinct CDR3 sequences listed, approximately 4.6% were seen once; the top ten hold 2% to 2.5%. Germline V gene lookup returns CDR1 SGHRS and CDR2 YFSETQ. CDR3 length: 13 residues. Trimming shortened V by 7 bases and J by 0 bases, and 8 bases separated the two germline ends. The unsorted libraries had their origin in 2 million PBMCs stored at -80 C. This clonotype was detected ten times or more. Its antigen is unidentified. General observations from the study: The expanded clones of different subjects shared no CDR3 amino acid sequences (suggesting private repertoires in all groups). One related-CDR3 cluster, identified by phylogenetic grouping, held the repertoires of 18 of 34 multiple sclerosis patients and was a possible signature.

The TCR originated in a woman between 70 and 85 years old with multiple sclerosis. Material: PBMCs. This chain uses TRBV5-1 with TRBJ2-1; unclear D gene. CDR3 DNA sequence: TGCGCCAGCGGAGAGCCCTCCTACAATGAGCAGTTCTTC. Translating it yields CASGEPSYNEQFF.